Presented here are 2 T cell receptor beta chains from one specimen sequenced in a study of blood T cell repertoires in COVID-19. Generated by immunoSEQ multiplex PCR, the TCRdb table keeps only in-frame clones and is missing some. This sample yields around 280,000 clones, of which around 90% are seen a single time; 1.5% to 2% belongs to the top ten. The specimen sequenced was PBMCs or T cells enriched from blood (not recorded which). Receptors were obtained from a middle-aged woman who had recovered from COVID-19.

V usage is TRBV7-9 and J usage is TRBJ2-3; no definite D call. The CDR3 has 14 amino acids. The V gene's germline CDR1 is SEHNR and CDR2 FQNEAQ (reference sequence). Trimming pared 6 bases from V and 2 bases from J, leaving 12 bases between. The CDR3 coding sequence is TGTGCCAGCAGTGTAGAGGCAGTCACAGATACGCAGTATTTT. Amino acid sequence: CASSVEAVTDTQYF.

The CDR3, as DNA: TGTGCCAGCAGACCCAACAGGGGGCAGGCCACTGAAGCTTTCTTT. Translated, it gives CASRPNRGQATEAFF. The rearrangement uses TRBV6-6 and TRBJ1-1; TRBD1 aligns across 9 bases. This CDR3 has 15 residues. The V and J ends lost 6 bases and 4 bases, in that order; junction bases with no gene match: 9. Germline V gene sequence: CDR1 MNHNY, CDR2 SVGAGI (reference sequence).